Described below is a single TCR beta chain sequence and its context. This sample was included in a study of T cell changes during pregnancy in multiple sclerosis. TCRdb's copy holds only in-frame clones and misses some; the assay was immunoSEQ multiplex PCR. This sample yields 91,000 or so clones, of which 93% are seen a single time; less than 1% belongs to the top ten. CDR3 length: 13 amino acids. The ends lost 6 bases at V and 4 bases at J; junction bases unmatched: 5. CDR1 SGHRS and CDR2 YFSETQ come from the germline V gene. The chain couples TRBV5-1 to TRBJ2-3; TRBD1 matches 7 bases. Sequencing was performed on peripheral blood, taken after pregnancy. The TCR originated in a female donor with multiple sclerosis, enrolled in a pregnancy study. CDR3 sequence reads: CASNEGGADTQYF. The DNA of the CDR3 is TGCGCCAGCAACGAAGGGGGCGCAGATACGCAGTATTTT.